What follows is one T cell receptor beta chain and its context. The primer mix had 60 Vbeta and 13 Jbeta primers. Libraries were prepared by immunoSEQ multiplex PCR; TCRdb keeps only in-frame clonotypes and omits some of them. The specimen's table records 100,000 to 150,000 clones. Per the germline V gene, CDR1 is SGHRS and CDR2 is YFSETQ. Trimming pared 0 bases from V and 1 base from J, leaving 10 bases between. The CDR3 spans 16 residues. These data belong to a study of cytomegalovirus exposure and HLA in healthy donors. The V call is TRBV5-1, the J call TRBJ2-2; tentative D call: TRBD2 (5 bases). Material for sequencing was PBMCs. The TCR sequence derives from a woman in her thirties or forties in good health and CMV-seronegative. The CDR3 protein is CASSLGGQLNTGELFF. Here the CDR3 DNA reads TGCGCCAGCAGCTTGGGAGGGCAGTTGAACACCGGGGAGCTGTTTTTT.